The 6 T cell receptor beta chains below all came from one sample that was sequenced in a study of T cell clonality in common variable immunodeficiency (dated by TCRdb to between 2015 and 2016). Library creation used the immunoSEQ multiplex PCR assay. Sourced from immuneACCESS, this table was stored by TCRdb with only in-frame sequences that have V and J called. A share of the clones is absent; for the studies checked, an unresolved V gene accounts for under half, and the remainder has no known explanation. The table puts approximately 34,000 clones in this sample, none counted just once. The leading ten clones occupy around 3.2% of the sample. Input material: peripheral blood mononuclear cells. The source is a person between 18 and 70 years old in good health.

In its sample, this clone was seen many times. The read stops 3 residues short of the end of the CDR3; the missing end is completed from the germline J gene. The chain has TRBV20-1 and TRBJ2-1; D may be TRBD2 (5 bases). Trimming cost V 6 bases and J 3 bases, with 6 bases left between them. The germline V gene encodes CDR1 DFQATT and CDR2 SNEGSKA (reference sequence). The CDR3 has 11 amino acids. This CDR3 is CSAGDYNEQFF. The covered CDR3 bases are TGCAGTGCCGGGGACTACAATGAG.

Note on this clone: Read data end 3 residues before the CDR3 end; the end is taken from the germline J gene. The chain joins TRBV2 to TRBJ1-1, with a weak D call TRBD1 (5 bases). Germline V gene data show CDR1 as SNHLY and CDR2 as FYNNEI. Trimming left V 4 bases short and J 4 bases short, with 13 bases between. This CDR3 contains 14 residues. The CDR3 DNA, read in part, is TGTGCCAGCAGTGCGGCCAGGGTGGGCACTGAA. Encoded protein: CASSAARVGTE. The whole CDR3 protein reads CASSAARVGTEAFF.

This clone has a handful of counts. The observed sequence ends 3 residues before the CDR3 terminus, with the missing tail filled in from the germline J gene. J is TRBJ2-5 and V is TRBV27; TRBD2 agrees at 12 bases. Germline V lookup: CDR1 MNHEY, CDR2 SMNVEV (reference sequence). The CDR3 runs to 16 residues. V dropped 6 bases and J dropped 5; count of bases not matched to a gene: 10. This chain's CDR3 is CASSLRTSGTWETQYF. The DNA read from the CDR3 is TGTGCCAGCAGCCTAAGGACTAGCGGGACCTGGGAGACC.

As regards this clone: The read ends 3 residues early relative to the CDR3; the germline J gene fills the gap. J is TRBJ1-1 and V is TRBV5-6; 7 bases line up with TRBD1. The CDR3 extends over 13 amino acids. Germline V gene data show CDR1 as SGHDT and CDR2 as YYEEEE. V dropped 4 bases and J dropped 7; count of bases not matched to a gene: 7. Here the CDR3 reads CASSPTGLSEAFF. CDR3 DNA, as far as it was read: TGTGCCAGCAGCCCGACAGGGTTAAGTGAA.

Many counts were recorded for this clone. Sequencing ends 3 residues short of the CDR3 end; the germline J gene provides the rest. Other DNA sequences of this sample code for an identical CDR3. The chain couples TRBV20-1 to TRBJ1-2; 11 bases line up with TRBD1. Germline CDR1 reads DFQATT; CDR2 reads SNEGSKA (reference sequence). The CDR3 sequence is 17 residues long. V shed 1 base, J shed 5 bases, and the junction held 12 bases outside the gene matches. The covered CDR3 bases are TGCAGTGCTAGAGTTCCGCGGACAGGGGGCGTTGGGTATGGC. It codes for CSARVPRTGGVGYG. The CDR3 in its entirety is CSARVPRTGGVGYGYTF.

This clone was recorded at least ten times. Coverage ceases 3 residues before the CDR3 finishes, and the germline J gene fills in the end. This chain joins TRBV2 and TRBJ2-7, with 10 bases fitting TRBD1. This CDR3 has 14 amino acids. V gave up 4 bases and J gave up 5 bases; unmatched junction bases: 5. Germline assignment: CDR1 SNHLY and CDR2 FYNNEI. This chain's CDR3 is CASSVDRGRDEQYF. CDR3 DNA (partial): TGTGCCAGCAGTGTAGACAGGGGGCGAGACGAG.